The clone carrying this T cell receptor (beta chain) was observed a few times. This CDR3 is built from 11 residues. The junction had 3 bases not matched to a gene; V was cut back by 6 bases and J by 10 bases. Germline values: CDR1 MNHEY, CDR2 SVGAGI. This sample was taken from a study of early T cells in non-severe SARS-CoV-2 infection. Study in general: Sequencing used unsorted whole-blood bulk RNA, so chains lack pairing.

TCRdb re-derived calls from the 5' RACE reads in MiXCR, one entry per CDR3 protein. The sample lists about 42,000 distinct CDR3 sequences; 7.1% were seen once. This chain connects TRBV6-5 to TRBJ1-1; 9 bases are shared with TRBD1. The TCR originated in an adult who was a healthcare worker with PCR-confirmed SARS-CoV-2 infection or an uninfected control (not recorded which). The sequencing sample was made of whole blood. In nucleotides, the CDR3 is TGTGCCAGCAGGTGGGACAGGGTAGCTTTCTTT. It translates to CASRWDRVAFF.